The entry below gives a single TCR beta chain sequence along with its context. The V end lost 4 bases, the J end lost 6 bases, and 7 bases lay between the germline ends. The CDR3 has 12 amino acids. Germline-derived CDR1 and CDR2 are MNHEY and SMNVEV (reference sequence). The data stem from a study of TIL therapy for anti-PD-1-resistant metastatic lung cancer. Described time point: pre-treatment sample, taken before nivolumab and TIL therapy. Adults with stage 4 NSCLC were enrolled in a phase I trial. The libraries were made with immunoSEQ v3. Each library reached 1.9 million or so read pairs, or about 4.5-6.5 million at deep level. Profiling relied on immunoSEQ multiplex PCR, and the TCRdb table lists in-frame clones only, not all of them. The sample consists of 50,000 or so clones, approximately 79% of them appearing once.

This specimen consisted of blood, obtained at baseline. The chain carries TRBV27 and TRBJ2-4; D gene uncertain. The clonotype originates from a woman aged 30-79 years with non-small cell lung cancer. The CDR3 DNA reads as TGTGCCAGCAGTTCGGTGGGAAACATTCAGTACTTC. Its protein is CASSSVGNIQYF.